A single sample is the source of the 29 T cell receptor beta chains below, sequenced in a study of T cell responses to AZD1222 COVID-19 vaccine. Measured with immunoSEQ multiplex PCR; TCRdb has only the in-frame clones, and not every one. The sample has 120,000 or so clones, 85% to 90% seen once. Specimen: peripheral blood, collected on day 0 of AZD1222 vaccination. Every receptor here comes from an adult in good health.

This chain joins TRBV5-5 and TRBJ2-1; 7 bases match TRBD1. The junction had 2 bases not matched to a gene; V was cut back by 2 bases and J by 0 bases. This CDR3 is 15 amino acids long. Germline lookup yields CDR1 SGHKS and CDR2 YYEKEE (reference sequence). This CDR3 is CASSFEGASYNEQFF. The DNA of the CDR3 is TGTGCCAGCAGCTTTGAGGGGGCCTCCTACAATGAGCAGTTCTTC.

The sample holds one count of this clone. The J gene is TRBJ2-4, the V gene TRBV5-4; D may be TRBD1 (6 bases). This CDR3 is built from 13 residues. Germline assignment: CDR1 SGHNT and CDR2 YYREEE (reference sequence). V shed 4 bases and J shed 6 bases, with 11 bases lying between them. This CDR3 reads CASSPQQGNIQYF. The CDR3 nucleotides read TGTGCCAGCAGCCCTCAACAGGGAAACATTCAGTACTTC.

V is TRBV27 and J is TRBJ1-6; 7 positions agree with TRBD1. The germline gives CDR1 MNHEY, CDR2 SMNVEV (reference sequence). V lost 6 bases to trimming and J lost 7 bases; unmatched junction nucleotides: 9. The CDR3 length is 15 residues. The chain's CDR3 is CASSRPGQLNSPLHF. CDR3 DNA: TGTGCCAGCAGCCGACCGGGACAGCTAAATTCACCCCTCCACTTT.

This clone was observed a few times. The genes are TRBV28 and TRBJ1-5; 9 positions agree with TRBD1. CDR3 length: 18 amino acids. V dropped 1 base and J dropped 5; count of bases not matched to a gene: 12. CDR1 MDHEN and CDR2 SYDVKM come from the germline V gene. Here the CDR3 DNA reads TGTGCCAGCAGTTTATTTGAAGAAGGGACAGGGATTCATCAGCCCCAGCATTTT. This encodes CASSLFEEGTGIHQPQHF.

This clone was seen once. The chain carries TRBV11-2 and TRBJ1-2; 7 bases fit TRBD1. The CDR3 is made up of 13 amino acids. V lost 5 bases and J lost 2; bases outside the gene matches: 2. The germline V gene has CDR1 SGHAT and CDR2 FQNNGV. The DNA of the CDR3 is TGTGCCAGCAGCCTGGGACAGAACTATGGCTACACCTTC. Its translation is CASSLGQNYGYTF. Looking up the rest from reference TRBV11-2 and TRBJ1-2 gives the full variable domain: EAGVAQSPRYKIIEKRQSVAFWCNPISGHATLYWYQQILGQGPKLLIQFQNNGVVDDSQLPKDRFSAERLKGVDSTLKIQPAKLEDSAVYLCASSLGQNYGYTFGSGTRLTVV.

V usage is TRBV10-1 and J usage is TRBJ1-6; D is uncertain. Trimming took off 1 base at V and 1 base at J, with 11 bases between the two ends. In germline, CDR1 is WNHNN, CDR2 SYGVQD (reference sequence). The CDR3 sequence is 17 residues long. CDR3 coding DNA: TGCGCCAGCAGTGAGTGTCGGGGAGAGTCCTATAATTCACCCCTCCACTTT. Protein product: CASSECRGESYNSPLHF.

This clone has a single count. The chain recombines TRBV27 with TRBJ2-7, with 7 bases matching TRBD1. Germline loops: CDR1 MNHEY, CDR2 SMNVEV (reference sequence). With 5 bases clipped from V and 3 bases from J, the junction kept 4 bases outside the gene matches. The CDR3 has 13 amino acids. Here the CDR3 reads CASSTDRDYEQYF. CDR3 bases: TGTGCCAGCAGTACCGACAGGGACTACGAGCAGTACTTC.

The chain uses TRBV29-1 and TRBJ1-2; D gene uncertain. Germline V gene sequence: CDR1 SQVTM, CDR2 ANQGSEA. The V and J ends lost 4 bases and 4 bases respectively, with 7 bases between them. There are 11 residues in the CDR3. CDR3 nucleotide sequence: TGCAGCGTTGGCCTTAGCTATGGCTACACCTTC. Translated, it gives CSVGLSYGYTF. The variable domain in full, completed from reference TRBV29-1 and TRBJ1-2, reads SAVISQKPSRDICQRGTSLTIQCQVDSQVTMMFWYRQQPGQSLTLIATANQGSEATYESGFVIDKFPISRPNLTFSTLTVSNMSPEDSSIYLCSVGLSYGYTFGSGTRLTVV.

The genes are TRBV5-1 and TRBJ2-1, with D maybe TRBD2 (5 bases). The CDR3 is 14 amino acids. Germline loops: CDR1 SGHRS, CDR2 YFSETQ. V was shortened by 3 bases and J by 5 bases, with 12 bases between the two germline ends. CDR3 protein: CASSSHTSDNEQFF. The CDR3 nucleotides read TGCGCCAGCAGCTCTCATACTAGTGACAATGAGCAGTTCTTC. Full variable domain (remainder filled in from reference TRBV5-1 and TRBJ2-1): KAGVTQTPRYLIKTRGQQVTLSCSPISGHRSVSWYQQTPGQGLQFLFEYFSETQRNKGNFPGRFSGRQFSNSRSEMNVSTLELGDSALYLCASSSHTSDNEQFFGPGTRLTVL.

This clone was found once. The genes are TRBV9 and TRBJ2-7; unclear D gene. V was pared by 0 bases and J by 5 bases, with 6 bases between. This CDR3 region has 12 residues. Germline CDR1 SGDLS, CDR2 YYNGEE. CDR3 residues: CASSVGSDEQYF. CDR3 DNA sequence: TGTGCCAGCAGCGTAGGGTCGGACGAGCAGTACTTC.

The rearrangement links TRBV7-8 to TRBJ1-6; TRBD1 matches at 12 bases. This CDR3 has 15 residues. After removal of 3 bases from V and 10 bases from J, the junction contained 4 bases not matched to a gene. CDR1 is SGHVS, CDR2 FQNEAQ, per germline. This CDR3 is CASSLGTGGSSPLHF. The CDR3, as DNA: TGTGCCAGCAGCTTGGGGACAGGGGGCTCATCACCCCTCCACTTT.

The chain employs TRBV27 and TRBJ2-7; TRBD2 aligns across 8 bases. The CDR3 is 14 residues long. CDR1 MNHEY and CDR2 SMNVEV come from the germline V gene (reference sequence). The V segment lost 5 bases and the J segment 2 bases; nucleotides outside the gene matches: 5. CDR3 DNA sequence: TGTGCCAGCAGTCGGGTAGCGGGGACCTACGAGCAGTACTTC. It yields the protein CASSRVAGTYEQYF.

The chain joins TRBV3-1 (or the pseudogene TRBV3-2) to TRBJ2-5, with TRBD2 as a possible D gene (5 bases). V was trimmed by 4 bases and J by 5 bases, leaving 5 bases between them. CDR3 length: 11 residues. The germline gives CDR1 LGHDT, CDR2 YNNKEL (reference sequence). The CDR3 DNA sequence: TGTGCCAGCAGCCGAGGGGAGACCCAGTACTTC. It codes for CASSRGETQYF.

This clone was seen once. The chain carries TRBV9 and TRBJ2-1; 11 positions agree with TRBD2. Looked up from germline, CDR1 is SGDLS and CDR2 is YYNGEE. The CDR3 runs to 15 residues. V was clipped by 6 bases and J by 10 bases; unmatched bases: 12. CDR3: CASTPQGLAVEEQFF. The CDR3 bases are TGTGCCAGCACCCCCCAGGGACTAGCGGTCGAGGAGCAGTTCTTC.

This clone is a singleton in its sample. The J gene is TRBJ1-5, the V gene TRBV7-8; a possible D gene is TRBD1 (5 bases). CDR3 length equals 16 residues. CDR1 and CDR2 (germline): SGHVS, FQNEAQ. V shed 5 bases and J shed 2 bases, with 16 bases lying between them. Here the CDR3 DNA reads TGTGCCAGCAGCACTCACAGGATTCTGGGCAATCAGCCCCAGCATTTT. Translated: CASSTHRILGNQPQHF.

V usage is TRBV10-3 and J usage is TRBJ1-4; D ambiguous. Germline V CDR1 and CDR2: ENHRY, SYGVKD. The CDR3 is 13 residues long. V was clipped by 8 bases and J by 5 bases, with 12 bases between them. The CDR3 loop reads CAIAGFPNEKLFF. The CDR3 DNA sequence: TGTGCCATCGCCGGGTTTCCAAATGAAAAACTGTTTTTT.

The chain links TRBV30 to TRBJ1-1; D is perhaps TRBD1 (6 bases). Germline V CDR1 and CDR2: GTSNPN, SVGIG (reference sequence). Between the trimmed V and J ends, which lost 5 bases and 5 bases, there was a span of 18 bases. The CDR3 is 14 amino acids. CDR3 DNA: TGTGCCTGGCTCAAAAAACAGGGATCAACTGAAGCTTTCTTT. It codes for CAWLKKQGSTEAFF.

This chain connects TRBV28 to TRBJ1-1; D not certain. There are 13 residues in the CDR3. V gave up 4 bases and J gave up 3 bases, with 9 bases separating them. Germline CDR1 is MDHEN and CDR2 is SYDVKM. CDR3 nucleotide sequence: TGTGCCAGCAGTTCCGGACTGCACACTGAAGCTTTCTTT. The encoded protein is CASSSGLHTEAFF.

The DNA for the CDR3 is TGTGCCTGGAGTACGCCGGGCACTGAAGCTTTCTTT. Protein sequence: CAWSTPGTEAFF. This chain uses TRBV30 with TRBJ1-1; no clear D. Germline CDR1 GTSNPN, CDR2 SVGIG (reference sequence). The CDR3 length is 12 residues. V shed 2 bases and J shed 4 bases, with 8 bases lying between them.

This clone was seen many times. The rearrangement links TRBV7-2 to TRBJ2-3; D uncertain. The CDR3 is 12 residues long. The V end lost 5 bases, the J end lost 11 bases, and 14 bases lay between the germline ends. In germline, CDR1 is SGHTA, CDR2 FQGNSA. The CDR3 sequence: CASSHPLTRQYF. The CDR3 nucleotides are TGTGCCAGCAGCCATCCCTTAACACGGCAGTATTTT.

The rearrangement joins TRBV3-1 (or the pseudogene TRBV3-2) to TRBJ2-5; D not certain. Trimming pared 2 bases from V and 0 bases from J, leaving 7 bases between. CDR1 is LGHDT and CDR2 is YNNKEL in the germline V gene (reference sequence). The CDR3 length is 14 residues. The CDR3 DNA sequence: TGTGCCAGCAGCCAAAGACGGGACCAAGAGACCCAGTACTTC. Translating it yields CASSQRRDQETQYF.

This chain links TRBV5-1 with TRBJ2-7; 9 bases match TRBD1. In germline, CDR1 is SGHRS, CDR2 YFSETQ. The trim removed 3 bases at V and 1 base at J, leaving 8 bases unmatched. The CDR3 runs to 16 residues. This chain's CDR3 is CASSSGLGTGSYEQYF. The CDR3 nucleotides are TGCGCCAGCAGCTCTGGTCTTGGGACAGGGTCCTACGAGCAGTACTTC.

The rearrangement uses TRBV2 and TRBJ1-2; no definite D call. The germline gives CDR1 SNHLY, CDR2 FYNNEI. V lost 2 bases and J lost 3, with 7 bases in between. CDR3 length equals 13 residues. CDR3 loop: CASSENGDYGYTF. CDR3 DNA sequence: TGTGCCAGCAGTGAAAACGGAGACTATGGCTACACCTTC. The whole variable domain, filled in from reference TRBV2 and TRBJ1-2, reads EPEVTQTPSHQVTQMGQEVILRCVPISNHLYFYWYRQILGQKVEFLVSFYNNEISEKSEIFDDQFSVERPDGSNFTLKIRSTKLEDSAMYFCASSENGDYGYTFGSGTRLTVV.

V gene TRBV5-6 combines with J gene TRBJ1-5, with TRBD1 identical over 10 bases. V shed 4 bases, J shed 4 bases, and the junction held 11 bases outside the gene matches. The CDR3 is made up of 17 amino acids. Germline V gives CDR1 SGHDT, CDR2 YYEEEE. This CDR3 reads CASSQGQGLGDNQPQHF. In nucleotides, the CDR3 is TGTGCCAGCAGCCAGGGACAGGGGCTGGGGGATAATCAGCCCCAGCATTTT.

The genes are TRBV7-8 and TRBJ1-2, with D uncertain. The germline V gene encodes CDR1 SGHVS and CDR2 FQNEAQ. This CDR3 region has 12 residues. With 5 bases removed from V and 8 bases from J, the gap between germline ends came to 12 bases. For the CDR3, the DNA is TGTGCCAGCAGCCACTTAAGCTCGGGCTACACCTTC. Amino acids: CASSHLSSGYTF.

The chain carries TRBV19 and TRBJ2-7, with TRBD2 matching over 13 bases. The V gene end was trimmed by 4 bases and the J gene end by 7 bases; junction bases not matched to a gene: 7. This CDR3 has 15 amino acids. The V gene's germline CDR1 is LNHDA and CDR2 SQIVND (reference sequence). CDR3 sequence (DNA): TGTGCCAGTAGTACGGGACTAGCGGGATCGGGGGAGCAGTACTTC. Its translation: CASSTGLAGSGEQYF. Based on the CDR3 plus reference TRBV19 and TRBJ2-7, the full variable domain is DGGITQSPKYLFRKEGQNVTLSCEQNLNHDAMYWYRQDPGQGLRLIYYSQIVNDFQKGDIAEGYSVSREKKESFPLTVTSAQKNPTAFYLCASSTGLAGSGEQYFGPGTRLTVT.

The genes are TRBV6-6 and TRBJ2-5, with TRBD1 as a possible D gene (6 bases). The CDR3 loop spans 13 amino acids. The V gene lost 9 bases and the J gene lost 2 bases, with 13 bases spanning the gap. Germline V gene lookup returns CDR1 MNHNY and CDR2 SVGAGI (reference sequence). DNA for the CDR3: TGTGCCAGTGGGGGCTGGGGTCAAGAGACCCAGTACTTC. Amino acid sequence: CASGGWGQETQYF.

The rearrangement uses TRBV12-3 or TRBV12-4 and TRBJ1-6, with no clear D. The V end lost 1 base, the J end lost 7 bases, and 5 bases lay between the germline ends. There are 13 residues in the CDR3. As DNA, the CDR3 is TGTGCCAGCAGTTTAGGAGGCAATTCACCCCTCCACTTT. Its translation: CASSLGGNSPLHF.

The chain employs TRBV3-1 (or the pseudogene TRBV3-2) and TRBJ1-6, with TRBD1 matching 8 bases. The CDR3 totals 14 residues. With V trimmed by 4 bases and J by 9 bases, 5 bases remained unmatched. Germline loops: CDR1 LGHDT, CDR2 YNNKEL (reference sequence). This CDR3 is CASSPQGVGSPLHF. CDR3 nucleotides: TGTGCCAGCAGCCCACAGGGGGTTGGTTCACCCCTCCACTTT.